The 21 T cell receptor beta chains reported below all come from one sample, sequenced in a study of preoperative IRX-2 immunotherapy in early breast cancer. Repertoires were generated with immunoSEQ multiplex PCR, while TCRdb's copy carries only in-frame clones and drops some. The sample yields under 30,000 clones, roughly nine tenths seen once. The treatment: preoperative locoregional IRX-2 cytokine immunotherapy. The source material was tumor tissue, sampled after IRX-2 immunotherapy. The receptors come from a human donor with breast cancer.

CDR3 amino acids: CASSLGGTSGTDTQYF. The DNA of the CDR3 is TGTGCCAGCAGCTTAGGTGGGACTAGCGGCACAGATACGCAGTATTTT. The chain combines TRBV7-2 with TRBJ2-3, with 10 bases lining up with TRBD2. V shed 1 base and J 1 base; nucleotides not matched to a gene: 2. CDR1 and CDR2 (germline): SGHTA, FQGNSA. CDR3 length equals 16 residues.

The chain employs TRBV6-1 and TRBJ2-1, with D perhaps matching TRBD2 (6 bases). Germline V gene data show CDR1 as MNHNS and CDR2 as SASEGT. Trimming shortened V by 4 bases and J by 3 bases, and 10 bases separated the two germline ends. The length of the CDR3 is 14 residues. In DNA, the CDR3 is TGTGCCAGCAGTGGGGGACTCTACTACAATGAGCAGTTCTTC. Translating gives CASSGGLYYNEQFF.

This clone was counted between two and nine times. The J gene is TRBJ1-5, the V gene TRBV7-2; D unresolved. The CDR3 sequence is 14 residues long. Deletions cut 2 bases from V and 4 bases from J, with 9 bases between. CDR1 is SGHTA and CDR2 is FQGNSA in the germline V gene. In DNA, the CDR3 is TGTGCCAGCAGCTTATTCACACTGAATCAGCCCCAGCATTTT. It encodes CASSLFTLNQPQHF.

The CDR3 is CSASKGETQYF. CDR3 bases: TGCAGTGCTAGTAAGGGGGAGACCCAGTACTTC. This chain connects TRBV20-1 to TRBJ2-5, with D tentatively TRBD1 (5 bases). The CDR3 loop spans 11 amino acids. V was pared by 3 bases and J by 5 bases, with 7 bases between. The germline V gene encodes CDR1 DFQATT and CDR2 SNEGSKA (reference sequence).

V usage is TRBV5-6 and J usage is TRBJ2-3; TRBD1 is a possible D gene (6 bases). This CDR3 spans 15 amino acids. Germline CDR1 reads SGHDT; CDR2 reads YYEEEE. Trimming pared 3 bases from V and 2 bases from J, leaving 13 bases between. The CDR3 here is CASSWMGHDTDTQYF. CDR3 nucleotides: TGTGCCAGCAGCTGGATGGGACACGACACAGATACGCAGTATTTT.

This clone was recorded only once. The CDR3 DNA reads as TGTGCCAGCAGCTATGTACTCGGGACAGGGGGCGTAGAGACCCAGTACTTC. It translates to CASSYVLGTGGVETQYF. The chain joins TRBV14 to TRBJ2-5; 12 bases are shared with TRBD1. CDR1 is SGHDN, CDR2 FVKESK, per germline. CDR3 length: 17 residues. Trimming cost V 5 bases and J 4 bases; bases outside gene matches: 11.

The rearrangement joins TRBV13 to TRBJ2-7; 9 positions agree with TRBD2. Per germline, CDR1 PRHDT and CDR2 FYEKMQ (reference sequence). V gave up 5 bases and J gave up 5 bases; unmatched junction bases: 10. This CDR3 comprises 15 residues. The CDR3, as DNA: TGTGCCAGCAGCGCTTGGCGGGAGGGCCTAAACGAGCAGTACTTC. Protein product: CASSAWREGLNEQYF.

A few counts support this clone. The rearrangement links TRBV5-1 to TRBJ1-1, with D perhaps matching TRBD1 (6 bases). This CDR3 spans 13 amino acids. V was clipped by 4 bases and J by 1 base, with 8 bases between them. Germline V gives CDR1 SGHRS, CDR2 YFSETQ. The CDR3 loop is CASSTQGNTEAFF. CDR3 nucleotide sequence: TGCGCCAGCAGCACACAGGGGAACACTGAAGCTTTCTTT. The full variable domain, rest sourced from reference TRBV5-1 and TRBJ1-1, is KAGVTQTPRYLIKTRGQQVTLSCSPISGHRSVSWYQQTPGQGLQFLFEYFSETQRNKGNFPGRFSGRQFSNSRSEMNVSTLELGDSALYLCASSTQGNTEAFFGQGTRLTVV.

The rearrangement joins TRBV5-1 to TRBJ2-1, with 9 bases lining up with TRBD2. Germline-derived CDR1 and CDR2 are SGHRS and YFSETQ. The V gene end was trimmed by 4 bases and the J gene end by 4 bases; junction bases not matched to a gene: 6. The CDR3 contains 15 residues. CDR3 sequence reads: CASSAVSGGYNEQFF. CDR3 DNA: TGCGCCAGCAGCGCCGTTAGCGGGGGATACAATGAGCAGTTCTTC.

In this sample, this clone turned up once. The chain combines TRBV19 with TRBJ2-6; no reliable D call. Germline CDR1 reads LNHDA; CDR2 reads SQIVND (reference sequence). The CDR3 covers 16 residues. Trimming stripped 5 bases from V and 1 base from J, with 12 bases between. The chain's CDR3 is CASSVGLVSGANVLTF. CDR3 bases: TGTGCCAGTAGTGTGGGGTTGGTGTCTGGGGCCAACGTCCTGACTTTC. The variable domain in full, with the rest retrieved from reference TRBV19 and TRBJ2-6, is DGGITQSPKYLFRKEGQNVTLSCEQNLNHDAMYWYRQDPGQGLRLIYYSQIVNDFQKGDIAEGYSVSREKKESFPLTVTSAQKNPTAFYLCASSVGLVSGANVLTFGAGSRLTVL.

The V call is TRBV7-2, the J call TRBJ1-1, with D perhaps TRBD1 (6 bases). The V end was cut by 5 bases, the J end by 5 bases, with 15 bases between. Germline lookup yields CDR1 SGHTA and CDR2 FQGNSA. This CDR3 comprises 14 residues. The CDR3: CASSTQGRGTEAFF. CDR3 DNA: TGTGCCAGCAGCACCCAGGGGAGGGGGACTGAAGCTTTCTTT.

This clone was recorded only once. This chain links TRBV11-2 with TRBJ1-2; TRBD1 is a possible D gene (6 bases). With 0 bases removed from V and 7 bases from J, the gap between germline ends came to 15 bases. This CDR3 is 15 amino acids long. Germline assignment: CDR1 SGHAT and CDR2 FQNNGV. This CDR3 is CASSLENNRELGYTF. The CDR3 bases are TGTGCCAGCAGCTTAGAGAACAACAGGGAACTTGGCTACACCTTC.

The V and J genes are TRBV5-1 and TRBJ2-5; no clear D gene. The CDR3 is made up of 13 amino acids. The germline V gene encodes CDR1 SGHRS and CDR2 YFSETQ. Trimming pared 1 base from V and 3 bases from J, leaving 7 bases between. The CDR3 coding sequence is TGCGCCAGCAGCTTGTTCGGAGAAGAGACCCAGTACTTC. It translates to CASSLFGEETQYF.

The CDR3 loop reads CASSLRRAETQYF. CDR3 in DNA: TGTGCCAGCAGCTTACGTAGGGCAGAGACCCAGTACTTC. The genes are TRBV7-6 and TRBJ2-5; D is uncertain. There are 13 residues in the CDR3. V was trimmed by 2 bases and J by 4 bases, leaving 8 bases between them. Germline assignment: CDR1 SGHVS and CDR2 FNYEAQ.

The chain uses TRBV6-6 and TRBJ2-3; TRBD1 is a possible D gene (5 bases). The V end was cut by 5 bases, the J end by 12 bases, with 12 bases between. From germline, CDR1 is MNHNY and CDR2 SVGAGI (reference sequence). This CDR3 has 11 residues. CDR3: CASSPGRSQYF. The CDR3 bases are TGTGCCAGCAGTCCAGGGCGCTCTCAGTATTTT.

V is TRBV6-5 and J is TRBJ2-1; 7 bases are shared with TRBD2. In germline, CDR1 is MNHEY, CDR2 SVGAGI. CDR3 length: 11 residues. CDR3 coding DNA: TGTGTGAGTCGGGGGGATTATGAGCAGTTCTTC. Amino acids: CVSRGDYEQFF.

The rearrangement uses TRBV15 and TRBJ2-5; D remains ambiguous. The CDR3 loop spans 15 amino acids. CDR1 is LNHNV and CDR2 is YYDKDF in the germline V gene (reference sequence). The V end was cut by 0 bases, the J end by 1 base, with 9 bases between. Here the CDR3 reads CATSRELTSQETQYF. In DNA, the CDR3 is TGTGCCACCAGCAGAGAATTGACCAGCCAAGAGACCCAGTACTTC.

This clone was seen a single time. This chain links TRBV7-2 with TRBJ2-7; 11 bases match TRBD1. The V gene end was trimmed by 5 bases and the J gene end by 2 bases; junction bases not matched to a gene: 5. Germline CDR1 SGHTA, CDR2 FQGNSA. The CDR3 spans 15 residues. CDR3 amino acids: CASSRQGQGAYEQYF. The CDR3 bases are TGTGCCAGCAGCCGCCAGGGACAGGGGGCCTACGAGCAGTACTTC.

The chain recombines TRBV30 with TRBJ1-1; D is possibly TRBD1 (5 bases). Germline values: CDR1 GTSNPN, CDR2 SVGIG (reference sequence). The CDR3 is 13 amino acids. V was cut by 4 bases and J by 1 base, with 10 bases left in between. CDR3 sequence (DNA): TGTGCCTGGACCCAGGGAGCGAACACTGAAGCTTTCTTT. Translated, it gives CAWTQGANTEAFF.

J is TRBJ1-1 and V is TRBV19, with D perhaps TRBD1 (5 bases). Per the germline V gene, CDR1 is LNHDA and CDR2 is SQIVND (reference sequence). V was shortened by 2 bases and J by 1 base, with 5 bases between the two germline ends. The CDR3 loop spans 13 amino acids. The CDR3 reads CASSIQGNTEAFF. The CDR3 bases are TGTGCCAGTAGTATACAGGGGAACACTGAAGCTTTCTTT.

CDR3 protein: CASTAGGYSNQPQHF. CDR3 DNA: TGTGCCAGCACTGCAGGGGGATATAGCAATCAGCCCCAGCATTTT. V usage is TRBV6-6 and J usage is TRBJ1-5; 7 positions agree with TRBD1. CDR1 and CDR2 from the germline V gene are MNHNY and SVGAGI (reference sequence). Germline trimming cut 7 bases from V and 0 bases from J; bases unmatched to any gene: 6. This CDR3 is built from 15 residues.